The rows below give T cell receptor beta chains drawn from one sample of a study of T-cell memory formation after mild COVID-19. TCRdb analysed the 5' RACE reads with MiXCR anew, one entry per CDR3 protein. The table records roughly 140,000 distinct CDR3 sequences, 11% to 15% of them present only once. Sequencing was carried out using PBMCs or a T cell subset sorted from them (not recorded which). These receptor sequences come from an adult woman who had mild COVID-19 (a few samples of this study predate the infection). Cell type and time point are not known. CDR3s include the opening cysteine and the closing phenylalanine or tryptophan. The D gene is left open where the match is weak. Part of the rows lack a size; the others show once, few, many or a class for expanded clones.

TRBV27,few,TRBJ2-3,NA,CASSLNSGGTDTQYF,TGTGCCAGCAGTTTAAACTCGGGGGGCACAGATACGCAGTATTTT
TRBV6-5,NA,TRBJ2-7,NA,CASSYGTNYEQYF,TGTGCCAGCAGTTACGGGACCAACTACGAGCAGTACTTC
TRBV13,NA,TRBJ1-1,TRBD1,CASSLGVQGAGTEAFF,TGTGCCAGCAGCTTAGGCGTACAGGGGGCTGGCACTGAAGCTTTCTTT
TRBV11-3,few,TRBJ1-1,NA,CASSYTNEAFF,TGTGCCAGCAGCTACACTAATGAAGCTTTCTTT
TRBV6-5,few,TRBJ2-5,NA,CASRDRLRETQYF,TGTGCCAGCAGGGATAGACTCCGGGAGACCCAGTACTTC
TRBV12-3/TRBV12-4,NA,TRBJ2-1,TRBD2,CASSLQAGDTYNEQFF,TGTGCCAGCAGTTTACAAGCGGGGGACACCTACAATGAGCAGTTCTTC
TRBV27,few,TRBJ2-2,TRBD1,CASSQGDRGFTGELFF,TGTGCCAGCAGTCAGGGGGACAGGGGGTTCACCGGGGAGCTGTTTTTT
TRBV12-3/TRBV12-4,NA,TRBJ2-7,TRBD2,CASNVGAGGAEKITYEQYF,TGTGCCAGCAACGTAGGGGCGGGAGGCGCAGAAAAGATTACCTACGAGCAGTACTTC
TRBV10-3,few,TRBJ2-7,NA,CAISESDQGNPEQYF,TGTGCCATCAGTGAGTCGGACCAGGGGAACCCCGAGCAGTACTTC
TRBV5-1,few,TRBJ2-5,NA,CASRRTPGATSGAQYF,TGCGCCAGCAGGCGTACTCCGGGGGCAACCTCAGGGGCCCAGTACTTC
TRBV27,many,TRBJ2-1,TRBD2,CASSPPLAGHNEQFF,TGTGCCAGCAGTCCGCCACTAGCGGGACACAATGAGCAGTTCTTC
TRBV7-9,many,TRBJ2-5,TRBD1,CASSFSGQGSQETQYF,TGTGCCAGCAGCTTTTCGGGACAGGGCTCTCAAGAGACCCAGTACTTC
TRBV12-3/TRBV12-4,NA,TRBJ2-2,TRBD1,CASPPPATGAYTGELFF,TGTGCCAGCCCCCCCCCCGCTACAGGGGCTTACACCGGGGAGCTGTTTTTT